This T cell receptor beta chain was captured in a study of blood T cell repertoires in COVID-19. Trimming left V 0 bases short and J 5 bases short, with 10 bases between. Germline lookup yields CDR1 MDHEN and CDR2 SYDVKM. The CDR3 consists of 14 residues. Using immunoSEQ multiplex PCR, the repertoire was profiled, and TCRdb retains in-frame clones only, with some absent. The table lists under 300,000 clones, 80% to 85% of them singletons. What was sequenced was PBMCs or T cells enriched from blood (not recorded which). The rearrangement joins TRBV28 to TRBJ1-2; no clear D. This receptor was taken from a man aged 50 or older who had recovered from COVID-19. Here the CDR3 reads CASSLWPRVYGYTF. CDR3 sequence (DNA): TGTGCCAGCAGTTTATGGCCGAGGGTTTATGGCTACACCTTC.